This TCR beta chain is from a study of cytomegalovirus exposure and HLA in healthy donors. Study as a whole: Ancestry clustering placed around four fifths of several hundred genotyped donors in the Caucasian-associated cluster.

This clone occurred a few times. Its antigen is unknown. Each donor's status was that of a healthy bone marrow donor. General observations from the study: On later analysis, the bulk of CMV-associated TCR beta chains appeared to be HLA-restricted. As was reported, the classifier diagnosed cytomegalovirus status with high specificity and sensitivity.

The PCR had 60 Vbeta and 13 Jbeta primers. The protocol was immunoSEQ multiplex PCR, while the TCRdb copy is restricted to in-frame clones and leaves out a portion. The data show fewer than 150,000 clones, with about 76% seen just once and approximately 4% held by the top ten. The TCR originated in a man younger than 30 in good health and CMV-seronegative. The specimen sequenced was PBMCs.

This chain's CDR3 is CASSALRGFTSYEQYF. In nucleotides, the CDR3 is TGTGCCAGTAGTGCGCTCCGGGGTTTCACCTCCTACGAGCAGTACTTC. The rearrangement links TRBV19 to TRBJ2-7; possibly TRBD2 for D (5 bases). The V and J ends lost 5 bases and 0 bases respectively, with 17 bases between them. The CDR3 is 16 amino acids. CDR1 and CDR2 (germline): LNHDA, SQIVND (reference sequence). The full variable domain, rest sourced from reference TRBV19 and TRBJ2-7, is DGGITQSPKYLFRKEGQNVTLSCEQNLNHDAMYWYRQDPGQGLRLIYYSQIVNDFQKGDIAEGYSVSREKKESFPLTVTSAQKNPTAFYLCASSALRGFTSYEQYFGPGTRLTVT.